The entry below gives a single T cell receptor beta chain sequence along with its context. Its antigen is as yet unknown. Between the trimmed V and J ends, which lost 4 bases and 8 bases, there was a span of 12 bases. The CDR3 has 13 amino acids. Germline V lookup: CDR1 MRHNA, CDR2 SNTAGT. This sample was included in a study of post-analysis software for immune sequencing data. Study context: Several disease courses (relapsing-remitting, secondary progressive and progressive-relapsing) of multiple sclerosis were included.

Study-wide results and limits: Significantly lower normalized Chao1 diversity was seen in multiple sclerosis patients than in controls. Strong co-clustering by F measure was evident for samples that had been prepared in the same batch. Relative to controls, patients had five TRBV segments at higher frequency, with TRBV5-6, TRBV5-1 and TRBV20-1 among these.

Incorporated into the TCR beta cDNA libraries were unique molecular identifiers, which served to reduce PCR and sequencing biases. Each sample of roughly 0.9 to 11 million input T cells yielded around 500,000 cDNA molecules, so each molecule approximated one T cell. Via MiXCR, TCRdb re-called the PCR reads, giving one row per CDR3 protein. Here the sample spans about 460,000 distinct CDR3 sequences, over 35% being singletons. The rearrangement joins TRBV6-4 to TRBJ2-1, with D possibly being TRBD2 (6 bases). The source is a girl under 18 with multiple sclerosis. Material: blood. In DNA, the CDR3 is TGTGCCAGCAGTGTGGAGGGCCAGGATGAGCAGTTCTTC. As protein: CASSVEGQDEQFF.